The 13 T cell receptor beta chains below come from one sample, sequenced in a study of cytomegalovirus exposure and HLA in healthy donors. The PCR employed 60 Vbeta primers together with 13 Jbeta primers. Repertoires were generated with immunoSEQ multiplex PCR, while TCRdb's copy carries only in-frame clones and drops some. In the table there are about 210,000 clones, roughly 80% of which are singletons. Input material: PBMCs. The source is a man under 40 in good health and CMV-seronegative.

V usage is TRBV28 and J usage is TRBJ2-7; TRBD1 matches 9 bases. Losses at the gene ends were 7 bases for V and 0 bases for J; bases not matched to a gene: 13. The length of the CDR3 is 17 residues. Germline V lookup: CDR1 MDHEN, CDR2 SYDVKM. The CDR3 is CASNAPGQGGSSYEQYF. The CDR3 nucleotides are TGTGCCAGCAACGCCCCGGGACAGGGTGGTAGCTCCTACGAGCAGTACTTC.

CDR3 amino acids: CASSLGAQGGYYEQYF. Written as DNA, the CDR3 is TGCGCCAGCAGCTTGGGGGCACAGGGGGGGTACTACGAGCAGTACTTC. V gene TRBV5-1 combines with J gene TRBJ2-7; D is possibly TRBD1 (8 bases). Looked up from germline, CDR1 is SGHRS and CDR2 is YFSETQ. Deletions cut 0 bases from V and 3 bases from J, with 16 bases between. This CDR3 has 16 residues. The whole variable domain, remainder taken from reference TRBV5-1 and TRBJ2-7, is KAGVTQTPRYLIKTRGQQVTLSCSPISGHRSVSWYQQTPGQGLQFLFEYFSETQRNKGNFPGRFSGRQFSNSRSEMNVSTLELGDSALYLCASSLGAQGGYYEQYFGPGTRLTVT.

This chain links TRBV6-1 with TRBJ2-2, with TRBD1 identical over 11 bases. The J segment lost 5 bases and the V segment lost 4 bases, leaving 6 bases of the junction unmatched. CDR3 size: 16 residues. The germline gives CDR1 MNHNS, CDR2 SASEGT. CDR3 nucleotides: TGTGCCAGCAGTGCCGCGGGGACAGGGGGTACCGGGGAGCTGTTTTTT. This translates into CASSAAGTGGTGELFF.

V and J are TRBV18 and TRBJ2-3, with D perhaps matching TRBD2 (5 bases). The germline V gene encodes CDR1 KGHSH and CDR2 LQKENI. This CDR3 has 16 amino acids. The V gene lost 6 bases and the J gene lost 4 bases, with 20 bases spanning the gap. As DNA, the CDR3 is TGTGCCAGCTCCCGGTATTGGATCGGAGGCCCAGATACGCAGTATTTT. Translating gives CASSRYWIGGPDTQYF.

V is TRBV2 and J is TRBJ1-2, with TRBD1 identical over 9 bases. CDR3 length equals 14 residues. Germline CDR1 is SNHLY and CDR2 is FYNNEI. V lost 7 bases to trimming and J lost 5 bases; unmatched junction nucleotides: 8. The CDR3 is CASNPGTGMYGYTF. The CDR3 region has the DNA TGTGCCAGCAACCCCGGGACAGGGATGTATGGCTACACCTTC.

CDR3 in DNA: TGCGCCAGCAGACGGGAGGGGGCTATGTATGGCTACACCTTC. Protein: CASRREGAMYGYTF. The chain combines TRBV5-1 with TRBJ1-2; 7 nucleotides agree with TRBD1. With 5 bases clipped from V and 5 bases from J, the junction kept 9 bases outside the gene matches. CDR1 and CDR2 from the germline V gene are SGHRS and YFSETQ. CDR3 length: 14 amino acids. Variable domain in full (rest from reference TRBV5-1 and TRBJ1-2): KAGVTQTPRYLIKTRGQQVTLSCSPISGHRSVSWYQQTPGQGLQFLFEYFSETQRNKGNFPGRFSGRQFSNSRSEMNVSTLELGDSALYLCASRREGAMYGYTFGSGTRLTVV.

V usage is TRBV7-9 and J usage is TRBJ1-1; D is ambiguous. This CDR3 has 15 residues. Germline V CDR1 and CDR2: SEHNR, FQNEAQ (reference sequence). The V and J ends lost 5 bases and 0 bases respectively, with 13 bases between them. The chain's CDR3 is CASSQVQFMNTEAFF. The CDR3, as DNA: TGTGCCAGCAGCCAGGTACAGTTTATGAACACTGAAGCTTTCTTT.

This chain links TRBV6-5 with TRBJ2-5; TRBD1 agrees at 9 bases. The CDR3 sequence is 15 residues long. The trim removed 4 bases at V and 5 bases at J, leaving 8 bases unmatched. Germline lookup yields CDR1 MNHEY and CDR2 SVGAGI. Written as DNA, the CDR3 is TGTGCCAGCAGTTGGGGACAGGGAAAAGGGGAGACCCAGTACTTC. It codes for CASSWGQGKGETQYF.

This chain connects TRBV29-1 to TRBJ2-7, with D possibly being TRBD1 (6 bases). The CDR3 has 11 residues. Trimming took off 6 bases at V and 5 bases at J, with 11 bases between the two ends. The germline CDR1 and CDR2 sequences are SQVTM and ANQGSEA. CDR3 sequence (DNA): TGCAGCGTCCCAGCAGGGGACGAGCAGTACTTC. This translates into CSVPAGDEQYF.

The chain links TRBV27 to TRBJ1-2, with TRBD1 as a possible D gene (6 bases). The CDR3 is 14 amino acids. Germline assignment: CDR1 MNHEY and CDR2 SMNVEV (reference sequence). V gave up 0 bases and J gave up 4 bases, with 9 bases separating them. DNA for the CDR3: TGTGCCAGCAGTTTATCGCGGGGGCTCTATGGCTACACCTTC. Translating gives CASSLSRGLYGYTF.

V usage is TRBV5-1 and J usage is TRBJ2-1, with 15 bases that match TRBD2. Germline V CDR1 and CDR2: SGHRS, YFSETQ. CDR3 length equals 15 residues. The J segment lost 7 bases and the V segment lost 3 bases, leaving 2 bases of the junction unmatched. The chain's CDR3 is CASSSGLAGGNEQFF. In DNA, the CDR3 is TGCGCCAGCAGCTCGGGACTAGCGGGGGGTAATGAGCAGTTCTTC.

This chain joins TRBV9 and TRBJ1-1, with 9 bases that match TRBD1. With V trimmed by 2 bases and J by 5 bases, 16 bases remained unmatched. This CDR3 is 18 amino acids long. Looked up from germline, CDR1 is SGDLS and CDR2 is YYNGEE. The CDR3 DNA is TGTGCCAGCAGCGTGACTCGTACAGGGGGCGGGTTCTGGACTGAAGCTTTCTTT. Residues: CASSVTRTGGGFWTEAFF.

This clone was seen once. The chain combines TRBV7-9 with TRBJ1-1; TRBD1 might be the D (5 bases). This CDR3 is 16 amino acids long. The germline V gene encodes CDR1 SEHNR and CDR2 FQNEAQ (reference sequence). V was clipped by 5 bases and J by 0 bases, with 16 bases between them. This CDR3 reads CASSLGGADVNTEAFF. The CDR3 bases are TGTGCCAGCAGCCTAGGCGGGGCAGATGTGAACACTGAAGCTTTCTTT.